What follows describes a single TCR beta chain. Antigen unknown. The data derive from a study of T cell responses to AZD1222 COVID-19 vaccine. Study results and caveats: There were repertoire samples only from the period after the peak T cell response. In a largely white British group with more females than males, clonal diversity was possibly underestimated.

Second-dose timings of about 4 or about 12 weeks were pooled. The method was immunoSEQ multiplex PCR; TCRdb's version includes in-frame clones alone and lacks a portion of them. The sample carries approximately 160,000 clones, 92% recorded once. CDR1 and CDR2 (germline): SNHLY, FYNNEI. The CDR3 is 14 amino acids. With 8 bases clipped from V and 4 bases from J, the junction kept 4 bases outside the gene matches. This chain links TRBV2 with TRBJ2-3, with 12 positions matching TRBD1. The sequenced sample was peripheral blood, obtained 28 days after the second AZD1222 dose. This clonotype was obtained from an adult who received the AZD1222 COVID-19 vaccine. CDR3 bases: TGTGCCAGCGGCCGGGACAGGGGGCCAGATACGCAGTATTTT. As protein: CASGRDRGPDTQYF.